The 12 T cell receptor beta chains presented below share a single source sample, sequenced in a study of blood T cell repertoires in COVID-19. Sequencing was performed with immunoSEQ multiplex PCR; in TCRdb, only in-frame clones are kept and a portion is missing. The top ten hold more than 2% of the sample, which has just under 150,000 clones, roughly 85% seen once. The sample taken for sequencing was peripheral blood. The receptors derive from a human donor with acute or convalescent COVID-19. The donor label of this sample is uncertain.

The rearrangement joins TRBV7-9 to TRBJ1-3; 7 positions match TRBD1. The CDR3 sequence is 15 residues long. Trimming removed 6 bases from V and 0 bases from J; junction bases left unmatched: 5. The germline V gene has CDR1 SEHNR and CDR2 FQNEAQ (reference sequence). CDR3 nucleotides: TGTGCCAGCAGTAAAACAGGGGCCTCTGGAAACACCATATATTTT. As protein: CASSKTGASGNTIYF. Full variable domain (remainder filled in from reference TRBV7-9 and TRBJ1-3): DTGVSQNPRHKITKRGQNVTFRCDPISEHNRLYWYRQTLGQGPEFLTYFQNEAQLEKSRLLSDRFSAERPKGSFSTLEIQRTEQGDSAMYLCASSKTGASGNTIYFGEGSWLTVV.

The chain is built from TRBV19 and TRBJ2-2; 9 bases agree with TRBD2. The CDR3 runs to 12 residues. V trimming: 11 bases; J trimming: 6 bases; junction bases outside the gene matches: 4. Germline CDR1 and CDR2: LNHDA and SQIVND (reference sequence). CDR3 sequence reads: CAAGGRAGELFF. The CDR3 bases are TGTGCCGCGGGGGGGCGGGCCGGGGAGCTGTTTTTT.

The chain links TRBV6-5 to TRBJ1-3; 9 bases are a match to TRBD1. V lost 6 bases and J lost 4; bases outside the gene matches: 7. The CDR3 length is 15 residues. The germline CDR1 and CDR2 sequences are MNHEY and SVGAGI. The CDR3 DNA reads TGTGCCAGCAGCTTATCCGGGACAGGGGGAAACACCATATATTTT. Its protein product is CASSLSGTGGNTIYF.

CDR3 DNA sequence: TGTGCCAGCAGCTTACGGGACAGGAGGGACACTGAAGCTTTCTTT. Translated: CASSLRDRRDTEAFF. This chain joins TRBV7-2 and TRBJ1-1; 8 bases align to TRBD1. CDR1 is SGHTA and CDR2 is FQGNSA in the germline V gene. After removal of 2 bases from V and 3 bases from J, the junction contained 5 bases not matched to a gene. This CDR3 is 15 amino acids long.

The chain is built from TRBV1 and TRBJ2-6; TRBD2 is the table's D call and was not checked against the DNA. TRBV1 constitutes a pseudogene. The CDR3 covers 16 residues. DNA for the CDR3: TGCACCAGCAGTCCCGCGAGTCAAAGTCGGGCCAACGTCCTGACTTTC. Its protein is CTSSPASQSRANVLTF.

To note about this clone: Germline is not matched at one junction end, which may reflect a read error. V usage is TRBV7-7 and J usage is TRBJ1-2, with D uncertain. Germline V gene data show CDR1 as SSHAT and CDR2 as FNYEAQ (reference sequence). This CDR3 is 15 amino acids long. The CDR3 bases are TGTGCTAGCAGCCCGAACCCGGACTCATTAGACGGCTACACCTTC. Encoded protein: CASSPNPDSLDGYTF.

The chain uses TRBV19 and TRBJ1-5; D remains ambiguous. Trimming took off 6 bases at V and 2 bases at J, with 14 bases between the two ends. Germline CDR1 and CDR2: LNHDA and SQIVND (reference sequence). The CDR3 totals 15 residues. The CDR3 is CASSRGTEGNQPQHF. In DNA, the CDR3 is TGTGCCAGTAGCCGGGGTACGGAGGGCAATCAGCCCCAGCATTTT.

This clone has a single count. The rearrangement links TRBV2 to TRBJ2-7; D might be TRBD2 (7 bases). This CDR3 region has 12 residues. Trimming stripped 8 bases from V and 9 bases from J, with 17 bases between. Germline V lookup: CDR1 SNHLY, CDR2 FYNNEI. For the CDR3, the DNA is TGTGCCAGCTGGAGGGAGGGGGAAGTGCAGTACGTC. Its protein is CASWREGEVQYV.

There are a few counts of this clone. This sequence joins TRBV27 and TRBJ1-5, with 7 nucleotides matching TRBD1. The ends lost 3 bases at V and 4 bases at J; junction bases unmatched: 6. From germline, CDR1 is MNHEY and CDR2 SMNVEV (reference sequence). The length of the CDR3 is 15 residues. Written as DNA, the CDR3 is TGTGCCAGCAGTTTTCGGACAGGACAGAATCAGCCCCAGCATTTT. Encoded protein: CASSFRTGQNQPQHF.

The chain recombines TRBV20-1 with TRBJ1-2; TRBD1 matches at 7 bases. CDR1 DFQATT and CDR2 SNEGSKA come from the germline V gene (reference sequence). Trimming removed 3 bases from V and 0 bases from J; junction bases left unmatched: 7. The CDR3 is 15 amino acids. Written as DNA, the CDR3 is TGCAGTGCTAGTTACCGGGACAGAGCTAACTATGGCTACACCTTC. Amino acids: CSASYRDRANYGYTF.

The chain has TRBV5-1 and TRBJ2-2; TRBD2 might be the D (6 bases). CDR3 length: 17 amino acids. V lost 0 bases, J lost 0 bases, and 12 bases lay in between. Germline V CDR1 and CDR2: SGHRS, YFSETQ. DNA for the CDR3: TGCGCCAGCAGCTTGGGACTAGTTCGCCCGAACACCGGGGAGCTGTTTTTT. It yields the protein CASSLGLVRPNTGELFF.

This chain joins TRBV11-2 and TRBJ1-5; a possible D gene is TRBD1 (6 bases). Germline CDR1 is SGHAT and CDR2 is FQNNGV. This CDR3 is 15 amino acids long. Trimming stripped 5 bases from V and 0 bases from J, with 11 bases between. The CDR3 reads CASSLTGYSNQPQHF. The CDR3 DNA is TGTGCCAGCAGCCTGACAGGTTATAGCAATCAGCCCCAGCATTTT.